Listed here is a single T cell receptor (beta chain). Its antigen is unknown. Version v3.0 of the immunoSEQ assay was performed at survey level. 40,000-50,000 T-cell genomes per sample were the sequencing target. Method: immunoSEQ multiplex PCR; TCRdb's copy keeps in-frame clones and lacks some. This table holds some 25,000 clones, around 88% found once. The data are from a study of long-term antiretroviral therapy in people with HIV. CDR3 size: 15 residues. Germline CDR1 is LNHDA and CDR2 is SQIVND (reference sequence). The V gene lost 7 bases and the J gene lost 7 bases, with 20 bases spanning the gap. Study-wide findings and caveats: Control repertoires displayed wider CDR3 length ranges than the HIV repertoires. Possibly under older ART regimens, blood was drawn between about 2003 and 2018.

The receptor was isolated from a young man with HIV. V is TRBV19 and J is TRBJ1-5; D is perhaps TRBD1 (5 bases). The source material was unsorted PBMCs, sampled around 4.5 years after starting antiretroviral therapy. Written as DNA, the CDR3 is TGTGCCAGTACAGCGGGGACGATAATAAAACAGCCCCAGCATTTT. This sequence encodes CASTAGTIIKQPQHF.